These 11 T cell receptor beta chains were sequenced from one sample in a study of CD8 T cells in Susac syndrome. Reverse transcription of about 0.45 to 1 ug RNA used random hexamers. In TCRdb, the immunoSEQ multiplex PCR reads were re-called with MiXCR into one record per CDR3 protein. This sample has about 430,000 distinct CDR3 sequences; roughly 85% occur once, and the top ten carry approximately 0.11%. Material for sequencing was CD8+ T cells from PBMCs. All receptors derive from a human donor with multiple sclerosis.

V and J are TRBV2 and TRBJ2-5; 8 positions agree with TRBD1. After removal of 2 bases from V and 7 bases from J, the junction contained 21 bases not matched to a gene. The CDR3 has 19 residues. Germline V gives CDR1 SNHLY, CDR2 FYNNEI. The chain's CDR3 is CASSEPTGGQGALGATQYF. CDR3 DNA sequence: TGTGCCAGCAGTGAACCAACCGGCGGACAGGGAGCCTTGGGAGCGACCCAGTACTTC.

The chain combines TRBV27 with TRBJ2-2; the D is unclear. Trimming pared 8 bases from V and 4 bases from J, leaving 8 bases between. This CDR3 is built from 12 residues. CDR1 MNHEY and CDR2 SMNVEV come from the germline V gene (reference sequence). For the CDR3, the DNA is TGTGCCAGCGTAGGACCCACCGGGGAGCTGTTTTTT. Translation: CASVGPTGELFF.

The J gene is TRBJ2-7, the V gene TRBV14; 11 nucleotides match TRBD1. Germline V gene lookup returns CDR1 SGHDN and CDR2 FVKESK. V lost 1 base, J lost 4 bases, and 9 bases stayed unmatched. The CDR3 spans 17 residues. This CDR3 is CASSQVNRDRGGYEQYF. Written as DNA, the CDR3 is TGTGCCAGCAGCCAAGTCAACAGGGACAGGGGGGGGTACGAGCAGTACTTC.

V and J are TRBV23-1 and TRBJ2-7, with D possibly being TRBD1 (6 bases). TRBV23-1 is placed among ORFs of uncertain function. Trimming cost V 0 bases and J 2 bases, with 20 bases left between them. This CDR3 is 18 amino acids long. Here the CDR3 reads CASSQSMVTRGRTYEQYF. Here the CDR3 DNA reads TGCGCCAGCAGTCAATCTATGGTGACCAGGGGCAGGACCTACGAGCAGTACTTC.

The V and J genes are TRBV6-5 and TRBJ2-4; TRBD1 might be the D (5 bases). The CDR3 has 12 amino acids. Germline V gives CDR1 MNHEY, CDR2 SVGAGI. V was shortened by 7 bases and J by 1 base, with 5 bases between the two germline ends. The CDR3 reads CASTGAKNIQYF. CDR3 DNA: TGTGCCAGCACAGGGGCCAAAAACATTCAGTACTTC.

V is TRBV5-6 and J is TRBJ1-3; 7 nucleotides agree with TRBD1. CDR1 SGHDT and CDR2 YYEEEE come from the germline V gene. The CDR3 loop spans 16 amino acids. V lost 0 bases, J lost 2 bases, and 5 bases stayed unmatched. CDR3 in amino acids: CASSLGQGDTGNTIYF. In DNA form, the CDR3 reads TGTGCCAGCAGCTTGGGTCAGGGGGATACTGGAAACACCATATATTTT.

The rearrangement uses TRBV2 and TRBJ2-7, with TRBD1 identical over 9 bases. Germline CDR1 is SNHLY and CDR2 is FYNNEI. Trimming at V came to 5 bases and at J to 6 bases, leaving 5 bases not matched to a gene. This CDR3 has 13 amino acids. The CDR3 region has the DNA TGTGCCAGCAGTCCGGGACAGGGAACCGAGCAGTACTTC. It yields the protein CASSPGQGTEQYF.

Notes on this clonotype: One junction end does not reproduce the germline sequence, and a read error may be involved. V is TRBV6-5 and J is TRBJ2-1; D not certain. The CDR3 has 16 residues. Germline-derived CDR1 and CDR2 are MNHEY and SVGAGI. The CDR3 region is CASSHSAESSYNEQFF. DNA for the CDR3: TGTGCCAGCAGTCACTCGGCGGAAAGCTCCTACAATGAGCAGTTCTTC.

The chain links TRBV5-1 to TRBJ2-7; TRBD1 aligns across 11 bases. Germline loops: CDR1 SGHRS, CDR2 YFSETQ. Trimming took 3 bases from V and 5 from J; bases not matched to a gene: 7. There are 15 residues in the CDR3. This chain's CDR3 is CASSWGQGVMDEQYF. DNA for the CDR3: TGCGCCAGCAGCTGGGGACAGGGGGTCATGGACGAGCAGTACTTC.

CDR3 nucleotide sequence: TGCGCCAGCAGCGACCCCGGACAGGGGCCCTCCTACGAGCAGTACTTC. As protein: CASSDPGQGPSYEQYF. The chain is built from TRBV5-1 and TRBJ2-7; TRBD1 aligns across 9 bases. With 4 bases clipped from V and 0 bases from J, the junction kept 8 bases outside the gene matches. Germline CDR1 reads SGHRS; CDR2 reads YFSETQ. The CDR3 consists of 16 residues.

The chain links TRBV20-1 to TRBJ2-1; 11 bases line up with TRBD2. Germline V lookup: CDR1 DFQATT, CDR2 SNEGSKA (reference sequence). This CDR3 is built from 14 residues. Trimming at V came to 3 bases and at J to 8 bases, leaving 6 bases not matched to a gene. CDR3 DNA sequence: TGCAGTGCTAGGGAGACTAGCGGGATCGATGAGCAGTTCTTC. Amino acids: CSARETSGIDEQFF.